Listed below are T cell receptor beta chains from one sample, sequenced in a study of cytomegalovirus exposure and HLA in healthy donors. The table came from immunoSEQ multiplex PCR; TCRdb's copy has only in-frame clones and leaves some out. The sample records about 120,000 clones, about 81% being singletons. Source material: PBMCs. These receptors all stem from a woman between 40 and 55 years old in good health and CMV-seropositive. CDR3s include the opening cysteine and the closing phenylalanine or tryptophan. The D gene is left open where the match is weak. A row's size may be missing; if present it is once, few, many or a size class.

j_call v_call d_call clone_size cdr3_aa cdr3_nt
TRBJ1-5 TRBV6-4 . few CASSAGGEGNQPQHF TGTGCCAGCAGCGCCGGGGGGGAAGGCAATCAGCCCCAGCATTTT
TRBJ2-3 TRBV6-5 . few CASSPTGTDTQYF TGTGCCAGCAGCCCGACAGGCACAGATACGCAGTATTTT
TRBJ2-5 TRBV29-1 TRBD2 . CSVEGLAEDF TGCAGCGTTGAGGGACTAGCGGAGGACTTC
TRBJ1-5 TRBV28 TRBD1 . CASSSSGTGKNQPQHF TGTGCCAGCAGTTCATCCGGGACAGGGAAAAATCAGCCCCAGCATTTT
TRBJ2-1 TRBV7-9 TRBD1 once CASRDTGGALNEQFF TGTGCCAGCAGAGACACAGGGGGCGCATTAAATGAGCAGTTCTTC
TRBJ1-1 TRBV30 . . CAWSNYERRTEAFF TGTGCCTGGAGTAATTATGAGCGGCGGACTGAAGCTTTCTTT
TRBJ1-2 TRBV7-9 . few CASSLGTATPYGYTF TGTGCCAGCAGCTTAGGGACTGCAACGCCCTATGGCTACACCTTC
TRBJ2-7 TRBV9 TRBD1 . CASSLDQGAHEQYF TGTGCCAGCAGCCTTGACCAGGGGGCCCACGAGCAGTACTTC
TRBJ1-6 TRBV4-1 TRBD1 . CASSQGQGNSPLHF TGCGCCAGCAGCCAAGGACAGGGAAATTCACCCCTCCACTTT
TRBJ1-2 TRBV10-3 . . CAISGREVPISYGYTF TGTGCCATCAGTGGTCGGGAGGTTCCAATCAGCTATGGCTACACCTTC
TRBJ2-7 TRBV6-1 . . CASSAGIGVLEEQYF TGTGCCAGCAGTGCCGGGATCGGGGTCCTTGAGGAGCAGTACTTC
TRBJ1-5 TRBV6-5 . . CASSYRGSNQPQHF TGTGCCAGCAGCTACCGGGGTAGCAATCAGCCCCAGCATTTT
TRBJ1-1 TRBV5-1 TRBD1 once CASSADRTNTEAFF TGCGCCAGCAGTGCGGACAGGACGAACACTGAAGCTTTCTTT
TRBJ2-7 TRBV30 TRBD1 . CAWKLAGGYEQYF TGTGCCTGGAAACTGGCAGGGGGCTACGAGCAGTACTTC
TRBJ2-5 TRBV2 TRBD2 . CASRVIAGEDQYF TGTGCCAGCAGGGTCATAGCGGGGGAGGACCAGTACTTC
TRBJ2-5 TRBV30 TRBD2 . CAWSALAGNQETQYF TGTGCCTGGAGTGCCCTAGCGGGTAACCAAGAGACCCAGTACTTC
TRBJ1-1 TRBV19 . once CASSIRRELSTEAFF TGTGCCAGTAGTATCCGAAGGGAGTTGAGTACTGAAGCTTTCTTT